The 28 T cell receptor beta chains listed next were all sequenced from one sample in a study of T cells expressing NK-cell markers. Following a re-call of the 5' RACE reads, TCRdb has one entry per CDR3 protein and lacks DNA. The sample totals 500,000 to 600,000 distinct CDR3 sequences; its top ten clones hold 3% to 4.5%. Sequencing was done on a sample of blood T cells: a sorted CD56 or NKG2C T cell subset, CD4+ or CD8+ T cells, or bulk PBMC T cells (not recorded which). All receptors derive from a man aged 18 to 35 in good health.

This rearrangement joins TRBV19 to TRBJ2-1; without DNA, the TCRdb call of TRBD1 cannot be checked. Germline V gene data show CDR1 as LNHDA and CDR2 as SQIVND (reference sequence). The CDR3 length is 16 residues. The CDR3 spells CASTERGRGHYNEQFF.

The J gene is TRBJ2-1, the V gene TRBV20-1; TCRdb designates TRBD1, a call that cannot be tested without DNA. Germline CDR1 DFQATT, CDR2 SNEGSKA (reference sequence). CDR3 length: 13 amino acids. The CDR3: CSASSDSRGEQFF.

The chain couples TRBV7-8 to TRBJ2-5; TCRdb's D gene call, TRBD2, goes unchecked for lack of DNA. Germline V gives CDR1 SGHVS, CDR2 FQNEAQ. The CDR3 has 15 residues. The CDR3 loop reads CASSLRAGARETQYF.

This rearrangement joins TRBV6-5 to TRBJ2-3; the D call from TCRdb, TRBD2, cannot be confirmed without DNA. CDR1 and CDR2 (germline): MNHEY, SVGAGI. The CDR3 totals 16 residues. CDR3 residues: CASSYSKGLPHYTQYF.

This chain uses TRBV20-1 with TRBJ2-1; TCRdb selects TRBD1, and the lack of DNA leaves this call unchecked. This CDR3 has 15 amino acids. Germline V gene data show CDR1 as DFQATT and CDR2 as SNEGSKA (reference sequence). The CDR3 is CSAFRDRGYYNEQFF.

The CDR3 sequence: CASSSITNQETQYF. The chain couples TRBV7-2 to TRBJ2-5. The CDR3 runs to 14 residues. CDR1 and CDR2 (germline): SGHTA, FQGNSA.

The CDR3 here is CASSQILTDYQKGNEQFF. The chain combines TRBV4-1 with TRBJ2-1; lacking DNA, the TRBD2 call made by TCRdb goes unchecked. Germline loops: CDR1 MGHRA, CDR2 YSYEKL. This CDR3 comprises 18 residues.

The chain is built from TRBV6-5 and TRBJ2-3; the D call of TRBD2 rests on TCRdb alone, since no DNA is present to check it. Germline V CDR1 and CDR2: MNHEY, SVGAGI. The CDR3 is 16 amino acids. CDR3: CASSSMAGGLTDTQYF.

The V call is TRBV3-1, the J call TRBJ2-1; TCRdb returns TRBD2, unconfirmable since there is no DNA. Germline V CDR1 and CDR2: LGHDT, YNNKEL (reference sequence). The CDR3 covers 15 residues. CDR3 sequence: CASSHRRELYNEQFF.

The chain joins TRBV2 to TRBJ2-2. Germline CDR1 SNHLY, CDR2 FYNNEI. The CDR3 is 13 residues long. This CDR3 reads CASSRAGAGELFF.

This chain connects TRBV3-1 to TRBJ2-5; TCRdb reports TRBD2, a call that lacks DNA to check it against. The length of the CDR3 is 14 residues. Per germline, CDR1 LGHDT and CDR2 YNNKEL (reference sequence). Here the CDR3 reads CASSQDGLRETQYF.

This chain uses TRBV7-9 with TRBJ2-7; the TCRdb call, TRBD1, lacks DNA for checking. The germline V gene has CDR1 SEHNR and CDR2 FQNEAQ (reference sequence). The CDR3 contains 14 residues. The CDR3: CASSSTGVPYEQYF. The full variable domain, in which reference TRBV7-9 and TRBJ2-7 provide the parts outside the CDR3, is DTGVSQNPRHKITKRGQNVTFRCDPISEHNRLYWYRQTLGQGPEFLTYFQNEAQLEKSRLLSDRFSAERPKGSFSTLEIQRTEQGDSAMYLCASSSTGVPYEQYFGPGTRLTVT.

The CDR3 loop reads CASSHRDRDTGELFF. The chain is built from TRBV21-1 and TRBJ2-2; the TCRdb call, TRBD1, lacks DNA for checking. TRBV21-1 is a pseudogene locus. This CDR3 spans 15 amino acids.

The CDR3 loop is CASRISGSVYNEQFF. The J gene is TRBJ2-1, the V gene TRBV6-2 or TRBV6-3. Germline CDR1 MNHEY, CDR2 SVGEGT. The CDR3 contains 15 residues.

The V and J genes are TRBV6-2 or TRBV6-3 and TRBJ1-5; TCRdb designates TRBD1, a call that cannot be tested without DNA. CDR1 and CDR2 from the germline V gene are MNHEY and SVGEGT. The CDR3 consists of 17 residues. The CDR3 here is CASSYMGGGGSNQPQHF.

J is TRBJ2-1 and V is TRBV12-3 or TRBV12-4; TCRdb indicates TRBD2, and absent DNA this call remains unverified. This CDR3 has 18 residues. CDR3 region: CASTLLRPGTSSYNEQFF.

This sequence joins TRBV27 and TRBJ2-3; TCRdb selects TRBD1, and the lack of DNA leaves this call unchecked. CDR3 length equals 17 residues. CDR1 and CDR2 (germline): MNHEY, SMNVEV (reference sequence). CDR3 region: CASSRRLVVGVTDTQYF.

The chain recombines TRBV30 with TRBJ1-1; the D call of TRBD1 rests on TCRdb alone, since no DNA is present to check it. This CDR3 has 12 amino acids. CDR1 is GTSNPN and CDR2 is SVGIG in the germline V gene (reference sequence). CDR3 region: CAWGLGQIEAFF.

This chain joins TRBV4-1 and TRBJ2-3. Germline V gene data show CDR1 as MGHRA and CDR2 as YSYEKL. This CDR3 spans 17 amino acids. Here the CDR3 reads CASSQDQGGLSTDTQYF.

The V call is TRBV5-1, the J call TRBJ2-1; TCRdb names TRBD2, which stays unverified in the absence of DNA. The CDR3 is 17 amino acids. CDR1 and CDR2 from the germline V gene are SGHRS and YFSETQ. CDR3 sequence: CASSLAISGRLFHEQFF.

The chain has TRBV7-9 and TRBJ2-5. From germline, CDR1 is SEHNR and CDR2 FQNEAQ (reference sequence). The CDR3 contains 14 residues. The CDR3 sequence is CASSFSQSQETQYF. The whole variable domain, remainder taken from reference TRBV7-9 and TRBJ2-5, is DTGVSQNPRHKITKRGQNVTFRCDPISEHNRLYWYRQTLGQGPEFLTYFQNEAQLEKSRLLSDRFSAERPKGSFSTLEIQRTEQGDSAMYLCASSFSQSQETQYFGPGTRLLVL.

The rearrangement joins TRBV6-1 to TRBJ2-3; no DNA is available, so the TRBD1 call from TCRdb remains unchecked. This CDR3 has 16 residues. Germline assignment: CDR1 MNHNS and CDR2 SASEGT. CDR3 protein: CASSQGTARITDTQYF.

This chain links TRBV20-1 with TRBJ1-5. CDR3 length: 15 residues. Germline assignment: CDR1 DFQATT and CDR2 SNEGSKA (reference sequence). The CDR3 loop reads CSARDSSDGSQPQHF.

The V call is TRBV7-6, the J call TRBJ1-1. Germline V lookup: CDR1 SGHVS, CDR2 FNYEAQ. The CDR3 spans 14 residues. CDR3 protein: CASSLAEYRAEAFF.

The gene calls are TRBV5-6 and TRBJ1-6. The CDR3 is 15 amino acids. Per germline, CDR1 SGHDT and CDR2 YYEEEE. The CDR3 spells CASSLAGGPGSPLHF.

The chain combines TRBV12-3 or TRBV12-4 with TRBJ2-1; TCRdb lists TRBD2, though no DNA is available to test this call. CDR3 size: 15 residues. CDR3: CASSLGLAVYNEQFF.

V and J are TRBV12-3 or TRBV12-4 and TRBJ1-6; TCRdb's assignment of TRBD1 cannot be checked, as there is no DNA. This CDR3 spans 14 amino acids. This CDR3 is CASRPSGEYSPLHF.

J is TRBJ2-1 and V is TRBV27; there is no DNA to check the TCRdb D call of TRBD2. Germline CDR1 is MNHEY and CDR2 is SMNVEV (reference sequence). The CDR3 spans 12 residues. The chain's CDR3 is CASLGGTNEQFF.